Below are 8 T cell receptor beta chains sequenced from a single sample in a study of cytomegalovirus exposure and HLA in healthy donors (TCRdb year 2017). The method was the immunoSEQ multiplex PCR assay. For the multiplex PCR, a mixture combining 60 forward primers for TCR Vbeta segments and 13 reverse primers for TCR Jbeta segments was used. TCRdb's version of the immuneACCESS table is confined to in-frame rearrangements and falls short of the full clone set. An unresolved V gene accounts for under half of the shortfall where checked; the remainder is of unknown origin. The sample contains 200,000 or so clones, 84% of them found a single time. 0.25% to 0.3% of the sample is in the top ten clones. The sequencing input was PBMCs. Source of these receptors: a boy aged 5-17 years in good health and CMV-seronegative.

The V gene is TRBV5-1, the J gene TRBJ2-7, with 8 positions matching TRBD1. V lost 6 bases to trimming and J lost 5 bases; unmatched junction nucleotides: 10. The CDR3 runs 14 residues. The germline gives CDR1 SGHRS, CDR2 YFSETQ. CDR3 loop: CASKDQGASHEQYF. DNA for the CDR3: TGCGCCAGCAAGGATCAGGGGGCTTCCCACGAGCAGTACTTC.

This clone was found a few times. The genes are TRBV5-8 and TRBJ2-7; 7 bases agree with TRBD2. Losses at the gene ends were 2 bases for V and 7 bases for J; bases not matched to a gene: 6. This CDR3 comprises 13 residues. The V gene's germline CDR1 is SGHTS and CDR2 YDEGEE. Written as DNA, the CDR3 is TGTGCCAGCAGCTTCCCTCTAGCGGAAGAGCAGTACTTC. Protein sequence: CASSFPLAEEQYF.

This chain links TRBV5-6 with TRBJ2-1; TRBD2 aligns across 8 bases. The CDR3 runs 16 residues. The V gene's germline CDR1 is SGHDT and CDR2 YYEEEE. V was clipped by 4 bases and J by 8 bases; unmatched bases: 14. CDR3 region: CASSKLPGLVIYEQFF. For the CDR3, the DNA is TGTGCCAGCAGCAAGCTGCCGGGACTAGTGATATATGAGCAGTTCTTC.

This chain links TRBV11-2 with TRBJ1-1; a possible D gene is TRBD1 (6 bases). V was clipped by 2 bases and J by 0 bases, with 22 bases between them. The germline gives CDR1 SGHAT, CDR2 FQNNGV. The CDR3 covers 19 residues. CDR3: CASSLTQGKFRTVNTEAFF. CDR3 DNA: TGTGCCAGCAGCTTAACCCAGGGGAAATTCAGGACGGTGAACACTGAAGCTTTCTTT.

This chain uses TRBV30 with TRBJ1-2; 9 positions agree with TRBD1. The V gene end was trimmed by 1 base and the J gene end by 3 bases; junction bases not matched to a gene: 9. Germline CDR1 and CDR2: GTSNPN and SVGIG (reference sequence). CDR3 size: 16 residues. The CDR3 protein is CAWSGWGDRVYYGYTF. In nucleotides, the CDR3 is TGTGCCTGGAGTGGGTGGGGGGACAGGGTATACTATGGCTACACCTTC.

This chain joins TRBV4-1 and TRBJ2-5, with D hard to call. Deletions cut 3 bases from V and 5 bases from J, with 10 bases between. This CDR3 has 13 amino acids. Germline loops: CDR1 MGHRA, CDR2 YSYEKL. As DNA, the CDR3 is TGCGCCAGCAGCCAGATAATGCGGGAGACCCAGTACTTC. This translates into CASSQIMRETQYF.

The chain employs TRBV30 and TRBJ2-1, with TRBD2 identical over 9 bases. Germline-derived CDR1 and CDR2 are GTSNPN and SVGIG (reference sequence). The length of the CDR3 is 15 residues. V dropped 3 bases and J dropped 5; count of bases not matched to a gene: 8. CDR3 protein: CAWSAGLARHNEQFF. CDR3 in DNA: TGTGCCTGGAGCGCGGGACTAGCTCGGCACAATGAGCAGTTCTTC.

This clone has a handful of counts. The gene calls are TRBV6-4 and TRBJ1-6; TRBD1 aligns across 7 bases. V gave up 2 bases and J gave up 6 bases; unmatched junction bases: 4. The CDR3 totals 15 residues. Germline V lookup: CDR1 MRHNA, CDR2 SNTAGT. The CDR3 sequence is CASSDGAGGNSPLHF. The CDR3 DNA reads TGTGCCAGCAGTGACGGGGCAGGGGGTAATTCACCCCTCCACTTT.